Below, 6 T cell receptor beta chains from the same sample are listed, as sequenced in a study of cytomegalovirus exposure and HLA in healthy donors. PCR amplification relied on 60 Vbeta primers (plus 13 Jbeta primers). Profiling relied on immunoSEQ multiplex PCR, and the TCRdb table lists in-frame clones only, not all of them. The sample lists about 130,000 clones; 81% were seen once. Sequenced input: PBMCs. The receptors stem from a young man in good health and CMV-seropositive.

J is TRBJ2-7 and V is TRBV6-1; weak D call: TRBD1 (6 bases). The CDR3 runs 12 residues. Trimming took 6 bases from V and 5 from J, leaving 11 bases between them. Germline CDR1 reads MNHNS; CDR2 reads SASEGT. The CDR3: CASRAQGNEQYF. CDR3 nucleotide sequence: TGTGCCAGCAGGGCGCAGGGGAACGAGCAGTACTTC.

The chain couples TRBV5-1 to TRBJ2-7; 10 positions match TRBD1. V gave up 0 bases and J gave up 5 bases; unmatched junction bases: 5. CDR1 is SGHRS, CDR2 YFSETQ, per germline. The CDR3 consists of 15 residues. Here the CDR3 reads CASSLVGTGVHEQYF. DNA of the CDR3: TGCGCCAGCAGCTTGGTAGGGACAGGGGTCCACGAGCAGTACTTC.

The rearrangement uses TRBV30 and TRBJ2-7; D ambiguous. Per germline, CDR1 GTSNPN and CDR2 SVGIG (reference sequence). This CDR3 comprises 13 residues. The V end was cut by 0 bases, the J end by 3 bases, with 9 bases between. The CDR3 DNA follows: TGTGCCTGGAGTGTATCACATTTCTACGAGCAGTACTTC. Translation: CAWSVSHFYEQYF.

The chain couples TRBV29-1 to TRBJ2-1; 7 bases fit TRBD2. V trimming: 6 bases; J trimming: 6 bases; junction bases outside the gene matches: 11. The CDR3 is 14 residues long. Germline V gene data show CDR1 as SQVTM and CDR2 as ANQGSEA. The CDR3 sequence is CSVERLAELNEQFF. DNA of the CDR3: TGCAGCGTGGAACGACTAGCAGAACTCAATGAGCAGTTCTTC.

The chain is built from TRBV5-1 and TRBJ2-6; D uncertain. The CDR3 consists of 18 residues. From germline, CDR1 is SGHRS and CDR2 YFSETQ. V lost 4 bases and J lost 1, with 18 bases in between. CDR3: CASSDEESSNSGANVLTF. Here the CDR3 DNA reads TGCGCCAGCAGCGACGAGGAAAGTTCGAATTCTGGGGCCAACGTCCTGACTTTC.

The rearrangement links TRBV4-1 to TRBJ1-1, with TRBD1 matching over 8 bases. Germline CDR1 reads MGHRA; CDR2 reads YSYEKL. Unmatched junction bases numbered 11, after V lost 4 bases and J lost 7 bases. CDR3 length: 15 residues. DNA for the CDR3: TGCGCCAGCAGCCGGGTACAGGGGGGGGTTGGTGAAGCTTTCTTT. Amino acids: CASSRVQGGVGEAFF.